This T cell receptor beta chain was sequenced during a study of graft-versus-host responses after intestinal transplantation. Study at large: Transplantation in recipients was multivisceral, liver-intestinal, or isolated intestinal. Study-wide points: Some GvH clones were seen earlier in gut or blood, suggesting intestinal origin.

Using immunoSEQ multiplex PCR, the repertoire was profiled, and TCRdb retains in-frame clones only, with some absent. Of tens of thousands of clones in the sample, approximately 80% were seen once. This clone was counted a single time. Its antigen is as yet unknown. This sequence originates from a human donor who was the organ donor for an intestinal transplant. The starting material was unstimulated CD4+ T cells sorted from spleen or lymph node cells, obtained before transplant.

CDR3 bases: TGTGCCAGCAGCTTAGACCCGTGGGGGGGCTACAATGAGCAGTTCTTC. Translating it yields CASSLDPWGGYNEQFF. The V and J genes are TRBV7-6 and TRBJ2-1, with 7 bases aligning to TRBD2. The CDR3 is made up of 16 amino acids. The germline CDR1 and CDR2 sequences are SGHVS and FNYEAQ. The V and J ends lost 1 base and 3 bases, in that order; junction bases with no gene match: 6.